This T cell receptor (beta chain) was observed in a study of chemoradiotherapy in HPV16-positive cancers. Study-wide background: Functional T-cell assays on two HPV16-positive patients' cells defined candidate HPV-specific clones and common TCR motifs.

Regarding this clone: What it binds is unknown.

Some clones are missing from TCRdb's copy, which holds only in-frame ones; the method was immunoSEQ multiplex PCR. Found here are about 7,300 clones, less than 90% of them singletons; the top ten hold around 3.8%. Germline V gene sequence: CDR1 SEHNR, CDR2 FQNEAQ (reference sequence). Trimming removed 2 bases from V and 2 bases from J, with 11 bases in between. The CDR3 extends over 15 amino acids. Study outcomes and limitations: In HPV16-positive patients, HPV-responsive T-cell expansion tracked better recurrence-free survival.

This chain links TRBV7-9 with TRBJ2-3, with D perhaps being TRBD1 or TRBD2 (5 bases each). Specimen collection occurred from a patient who underwent chemoradiotherapy. The receptor comes from a human donor with HPV-associated anogenital cancer. CDR3: CASSLFGTPTDTQYF. CDR3 nucleotide sequence: TGTGCCAGCAGCTTATTCGGGACCCCCACAGATACGCAGTATTTT.